These T cell receptor beta chains were read from a single sample in a study of control samples from healthy donors and cancer patients. Using immunoSEQ multiplex PCR, the repertoire was profiled, and TCRdb retains in-frame clones only, with some absent. In the table there are about 170,000 clones, 85% to 90% of which are singletons. The sequenced sample consisted of blood. The receptors shown here come from a woman aged 25 to 39 in good health. Each CDR3 is given with its conserved first and last residue. Each record gives: clone size, V gene, J gene, D gene, CDR3 DNA, CDR3 protein. The D gene is left open where the match is weak. The listing skips clone size in some rows; elsewhere it reads once, few, many or a size class.

.	TRBV2	TRBJ2-1	.	TGTGCCAGCATGTGGAGGGCGGGGAGCTCCTACAATGAGCAGTTCTTC	CASMWRAGSSYNEQFF
.	TRBV10-3	TRBJ1-2	.	TGTGCCACAAACTTAGATAACTATGGCTACACCTTC	CATNLDNYGYTF
.	TRBV6-5	TRBJ1-3	.	TGTGCCAGCAGTTACACAACTCGGACGGCTGGAAACACCATATATTTT	CASSYTTRTAGNTIYF
.	TRBV4-2	TRBJ2-5	TRBD2	TGTGCCAGCAGCCAAGTGACCGGGGCGGGGGGGCAAGAGACCCAGTACTTC	CASSQVTGAGGQETQYF
.	TRBV27	TRBJ1-2	TRBD1	TGTGCCAGCAGTATGACAGGGGGCAGGGGTGGCTACACCTTC	CASSMTGGRGGYTF
.	TRBV11-2	TRBJ2-3	TRBD2	TGTGCCAGCAGCTTGGAGGGAGGGGTGGATACGCAGTATTTT	CASSLEGGVDTQYF
.	TRBV24-1	TRBJ2-3	.	TGTGCCACCAGTGTCTCAGATACGCAGTATTTT	CATSVSDTQYF
.	TRBV30	TRBJ1-1	TRBD1	TGTGCCTGGAGTAGCCCTTTTCGGACAGGGAGCTTCACTGAAGCTTTCTTT	CAWSSPFRTGSFTEAFF
once	TRBV28	TRBJ2-7	TRBD1	TGTGCCAGCACCTCAACCGGGACAGCAGACTACGAGCAGTACTTC	CASTSTGTADYEQYF
.	TRBV5-1	TRBJ1-2	.	TGCGCCAGCAGCTTGGAAGGTTTTAACTATGGCTACACCTTC	CASSLEGFNYGYTF
.	TRBV7-2	TRBJ1-5	TRBD1	TGTGCCAGCAGCTTAACCAGGGGGGGCAATCAGCCCCAGCATTTT	CASSLTRGGNQPQHF
.	TRBV7-8	TRBJ1-1	.	TGTGCCAGCAGCTACAGGGTGGGGTTTTCTGAAGCTTTCTTT	CASSYRVGFSEAFF
.	TRBV30	TRBJ1-1	.	TGTGCCTGGAGTCGACAGAACACTGAAGCTTTCTTT	CAWSRQNTEAFF
.	TRBV19	TRBJ1-1	TRBD1	TGTGCCAGTAGTAAGGGGACAGGGGGCATGAACACTGAAGCTTTCTTT	CASSKGTGGMNTEAFF
.	TRBV7-9	TRBJ1-6	TRBD1	TGTGCCAGCAGCCCAGGGGGTAATCGGGATTTTAGTTCACCCCTCCACTTT	CASSPGGNRDFSSPLHF
.	TRBV7-7	TRBJ2-2	TRBD2	TGTGCTAGCAGCTTAGCGGGAGGGCCCGCCGGGGAGCTGTTTTTT	CASSLAGGPAGELFF
few	TRBV19	TRBJ1-2	.	TGTGCCAGTAGTCTCGACAGCGGTGGCTACACCTTC	CASSLDSGGYTF
once	TRBV4-1	TRBJ2-5	.	TGCGCCAGCAGCCAAGATTTGGGGACGTCCCCTAGGGGACAAGAGACCCAGTACTTC	CASSQDLGTSPRGQETQYF
few	TRBV5-1	TRBJ1-6	TRBD1	TGCGCCAGCAGCTTCTTGCCGGACAGGGCAAATTCACCCCTCCACTTT	CASSFLPDRANSPLHF
.	TRBV7-9	TRBJ1-5	TRBD1	TGTGCCAGCAGCCCGTCAGGGGCAGGGGGTCAGCCCCAGCATTTT	CASSPSGAGGQPQHF
.	TRBV28	TRBJ1-6	.	TGTGCCAGCCGGACAATTTATAATTCACCCCTCCACTTT	CASRTIYNSPLHF
.	TRBV7-2	TRBJ2-1	.	TGTGCCAGCAGCTTAGGTCCGAGGGGCTACAATGAGCAGTTCTTC	CASSLGPRGYNEQFF
.	TRBV27	TRBJ1-2	TRBD1	TGTGCCAGCAGTTGGGGGGACAGGGGGCCAGGTGGCTACACCTTC	CASSWGDRGPGGYTF
once	TRBV11-3	TRBJ1-1	TRBD1	TGTGCCAGCAGCCCACAGGGGCAGGACACTGAAGCTTTCTTT	CASSPQGQDTEAFF
.	TRBV5-8	TRBJ1-2	TRBD1	TGTGCCAGCAGCCAACAGGGGGCTGTGCAGGGCTACACCTTC	CASSQQGAVQGYTF
.	TRBV6-2/TRBV6-3	TRBJ2-3	TRBD2	TGTGCCAGCAGTTCGGGGGGGTCTACAGATACGCAGTATTTT	CASSSGGSTDTQYF
.	TRBV30	TRBJ1-1	.	TGTGCCTGGAGGCCACGGGTTACTGAAGCTTTCTTT	CAWRPRVTEAFF
.	TRBV3-1/TRBV3-2	TRBJ1-4	.	TGTGCCAGCAGCCGCTTCAGGGGCCATAATGAAAAACTGTTTTTT	CASSRFRGHNEKLFF
.	TRBV18	TRBJ2-3	.	TGTGCCAGCTCACCTAGGACGGTGAGCACAGATACGCAGTATTTT	CASSPRTVSTDTQYF
.	TRBV5-6	TRBJ2-3	.	TGTGCCAGCAGCCCAGGGTGGAGGGGCACAGATACGCAGTATTTT	CASSPGWRGTDTQYF
.	TRBV27	TRBJ1-2	.	TGTGCCAGCAGTTTCGGGGGGGCCCACTATGGCTACACCTTC	CASSFGGAHYGYTF
.	TRBV19	TRBJ1-2	.	TGTGCCAGTAGTATCGGTCGGGATAACTATGGCTACACCTTC	CASSIGRDNYGYTF
.	TRBV10-2	TRBJ1-5	.	TGCGCCAGCAGTGAGTCAGGTTATAATCAGCCCCAGCATTTT	CASSESGYNQPQHF
once	TRBV6-5	TRBJ1-2	.	TGTGCCAGCAGTAAACCGGGGTCCTATGGCTACACCTTC	CASSKPGSYGYTF
.	TRBV7-9	TRBJ1-5	.	TGTGCCAGCAGCTCGGATTTTAGGCTGGTCCAGCATTTT	CASSSDFRLVQHF
.	TRBV6-6	TRBJ2-1	.	TGTGCCAGCAGTAACTCAGGACGAAACAATGAGCAGTTCTTC	CASSNSGRNNEQFF
.	TRBV10-3	TRBJ2-2	.	TGTGCCACTACAGGGGGGGAGGGCCCAAACACCGGGGAGCTGTTTTTT	CATTGGEGPNTGELFF
.	TRBV7-2	TRBJ2-1	.	TGTGCCAGCAGCTCGGGAGCTTACAATGAGCAGTTCTTC	CASSSGAYNEQFF
.	TRBV5-5	TRBJ2-7	TRBD2	TGTGCCAGCAGCCAAGGACAGCGGGAGGTGTACGAGCAGTACTTC	CASSQGQREVYEQYF
.	TRBV19	TRBJ1-5	TRBD1	TGTGCCAGTTCGGACAGGGGGCTTAGCAATCAGCCCCAGCATTTT	CASSDRGLSNQPQHF
.	TRBV9	TRBJ2-1	TRBD2	TGTGCCAGCAGCGTAGCTTTCTTGGCTAGCGGGAGGACCTTCGAGGGGTACAATGAGCAGTTCTTC	CASSVAFLASGRTFEGYNEQFF
once	TRBV30	TRBJ1-3	TRBD1	TGTGCCTGGAGTCCAACAGGGGCAATTGGAAACACCATATATTTT	CAWSPTGAIGNTIYF
.	TRBV5-1	TRBJ2-5	.	TGCGCCAGCAGCGCTGGACTATGGGAGACCCAGTACTTC	CASSAGLWETQYF
.	TRBV27	TRBJ1-1	TRBD1	TGTGCCAGCAGTTTGGGGGGACAGGGAGGGACTGAAGCTTTCTTT	CASSLGGQGGTEAFF
few	TRBV7-9	TRBJ2-7	.	TGTGCCAGCAGCCCCTCCTACGAGCAGTACTTC	CASSPSYEQYF
.	TRBV2	TRBJ2-2	.	TGTGCCAGCATATCTCGGACCGGGGAGCTGTTTTTT	CASISRTGELFF
.	TRBV28	TRBJ1-1	.	TGTGCCAGCAGTTTATCCGGGGGAAACACTGAAGCTTTCTTT	CASSLSGGNTEAFF
.	TRBV2	TRBJ1-5	.	TGTGCCAGCAGTGAGAGGGGGGCCCGGAATCAGCCCCAGCATTTT	CASSERGARNQPQHF
few	TRBV15	TRBJ1-5	TRBD1	TGTGCCACCAGCTACGACAGGGTTGGTCAGCCCCAGCATTTT	CATSYDRVGQPQHF
.	TRBV5-6	TRBJ2-3	.	TGTGCCAGCAGCCTCAGGGTCTTCAGCACAGATACGCAGTATTTT	CASSLRVFSTDTQYF
.	TRBV3-1/TRBV3-2	TRBJ2-2	TRBD2	TGTGCCAGCAGCCCGACTAGCGGGACTTCCGGGGAGCTGTTTTTT	CASSPTSGTSGELFF
.	TRBV12-3/TRBV12-4	TRBJ1-1	.	TGTGCCAGCAGTTTAACGGGGAACACTGAAGCTTTCTTT	CASSLTGNTEAFF
.	TRBV28	TRBJ2-1	TRBD2	TGTGCCAGCAGTTCACCCCAGATTAGACTAGCGGGATGGCGTCAAATTGAGCAGTTCTTC	CASSSPQIRLAGWRQIEQFF
.	TRBV7-9	TRBJ2-7	.	TGTGCCAGCACCGCGGAGGAGGGCGAGCAGTACTTC	CASTAEEGEQYF